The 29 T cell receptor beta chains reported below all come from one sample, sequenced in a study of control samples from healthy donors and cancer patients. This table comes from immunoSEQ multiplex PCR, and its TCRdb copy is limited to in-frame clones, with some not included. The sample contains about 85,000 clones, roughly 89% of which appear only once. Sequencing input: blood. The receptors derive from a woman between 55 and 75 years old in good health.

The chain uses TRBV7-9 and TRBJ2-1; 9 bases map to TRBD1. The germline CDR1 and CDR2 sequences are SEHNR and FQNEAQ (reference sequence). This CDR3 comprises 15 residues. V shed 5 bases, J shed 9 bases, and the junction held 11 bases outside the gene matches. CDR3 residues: CASSRTDRGNGEQFF. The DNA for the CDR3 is TGTGCCAGCAGCCGTACAGACAGGGGGAATGGTGAGCAGTTCTTC.

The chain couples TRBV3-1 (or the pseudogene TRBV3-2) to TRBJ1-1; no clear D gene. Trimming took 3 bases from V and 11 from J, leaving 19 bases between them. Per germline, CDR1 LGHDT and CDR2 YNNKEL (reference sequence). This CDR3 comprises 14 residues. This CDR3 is CASSHLMGGRKAFF. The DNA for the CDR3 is TGTGCCAGCAGCCACCTCATGGGTGGACGTAAGGCTTTCTTT.

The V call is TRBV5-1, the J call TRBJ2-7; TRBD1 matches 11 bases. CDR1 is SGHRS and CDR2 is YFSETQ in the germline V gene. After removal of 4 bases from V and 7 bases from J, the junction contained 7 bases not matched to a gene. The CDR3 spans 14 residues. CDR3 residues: CASSRGQGALEQYF. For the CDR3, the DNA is TGCGCCAGCAGCCGTGGACAGGGGGCGCTTGAGCAGTACTTC.

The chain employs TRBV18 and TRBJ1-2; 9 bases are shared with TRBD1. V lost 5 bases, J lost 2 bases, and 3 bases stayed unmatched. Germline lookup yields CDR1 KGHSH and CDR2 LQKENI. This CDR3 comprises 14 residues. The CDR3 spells CASSTGGLNYGYTF. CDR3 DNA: TGTGCCAGCTCAACAGGGGGCTTGAACTATGGCTACACCTTC.

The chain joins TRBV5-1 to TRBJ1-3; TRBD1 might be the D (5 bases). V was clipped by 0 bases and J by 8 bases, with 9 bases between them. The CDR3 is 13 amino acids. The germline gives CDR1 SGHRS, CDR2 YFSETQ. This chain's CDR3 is CASSLAGADTIYF. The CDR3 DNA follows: TGCGCCAGCAGCTTGGCCGGGGCGGACACCATATATTTT.

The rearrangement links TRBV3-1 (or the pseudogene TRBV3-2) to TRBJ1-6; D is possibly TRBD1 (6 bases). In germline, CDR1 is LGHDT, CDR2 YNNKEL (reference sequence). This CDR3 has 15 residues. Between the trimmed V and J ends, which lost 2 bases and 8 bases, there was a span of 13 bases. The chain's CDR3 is CASSQFDGGHSPLHF. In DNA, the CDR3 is TGTGCCAGCAGCCAATTTGATGGGGGGCATTCACCCCTCCACTTT.

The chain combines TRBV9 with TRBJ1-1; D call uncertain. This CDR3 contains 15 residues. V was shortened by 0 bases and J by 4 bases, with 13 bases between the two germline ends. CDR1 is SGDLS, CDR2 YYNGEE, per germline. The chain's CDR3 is CASSVEPGLTTEAFF. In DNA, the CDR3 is TGTGCCAGCAGCGTAGAGCCCGGCCTTACCACTGAAGCTTTCTTT.

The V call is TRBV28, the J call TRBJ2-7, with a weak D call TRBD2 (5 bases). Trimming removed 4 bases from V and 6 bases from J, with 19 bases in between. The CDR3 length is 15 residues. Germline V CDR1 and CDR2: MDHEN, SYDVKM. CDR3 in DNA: TGTGCCAGCAGTTCCTTCCCTGTGGGAGTAGTCGAGCAGTACTTC. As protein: CASSSFPVGVVEQYF.

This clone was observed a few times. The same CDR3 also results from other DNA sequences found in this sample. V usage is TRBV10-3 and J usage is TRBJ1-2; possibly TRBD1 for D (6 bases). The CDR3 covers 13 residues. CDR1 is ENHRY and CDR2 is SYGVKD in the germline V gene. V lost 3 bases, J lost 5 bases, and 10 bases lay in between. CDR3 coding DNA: TGTGCCATCAGTGAAGAGACAGGTTATGGCTACACCTTC. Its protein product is CAISEETGYGYTF.

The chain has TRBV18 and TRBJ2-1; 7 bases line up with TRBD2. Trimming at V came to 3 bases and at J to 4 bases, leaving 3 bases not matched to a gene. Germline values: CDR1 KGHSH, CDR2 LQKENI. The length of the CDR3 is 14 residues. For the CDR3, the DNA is TGTGCCAGCTCACCGCCGGGACTATACAATGAGCAGTTCTTC. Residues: CASSPPGLYNEQFF.

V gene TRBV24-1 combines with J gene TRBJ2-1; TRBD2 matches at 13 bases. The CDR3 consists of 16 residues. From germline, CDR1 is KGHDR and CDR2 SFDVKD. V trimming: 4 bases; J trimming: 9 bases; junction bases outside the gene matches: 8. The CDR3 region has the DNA TGTGCCACCAGTGACCGTACTAGCGGGAGGGGGGGTGAGCAGTTCTTC. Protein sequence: CATSDRTSGRGGEQFF.

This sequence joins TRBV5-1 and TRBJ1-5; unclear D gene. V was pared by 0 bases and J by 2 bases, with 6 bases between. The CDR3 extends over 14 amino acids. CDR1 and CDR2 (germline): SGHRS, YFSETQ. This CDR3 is CASSLDPGNQPQHF. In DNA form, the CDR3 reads TGCGCCAGCAGCTTGGATCCGGGCAATCAGCCCCAGCATTTT.

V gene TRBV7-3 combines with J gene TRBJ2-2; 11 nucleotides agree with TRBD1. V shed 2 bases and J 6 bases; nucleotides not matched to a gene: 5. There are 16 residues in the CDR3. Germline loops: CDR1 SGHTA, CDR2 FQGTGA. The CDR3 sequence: CASSLFRTGGSGELFF. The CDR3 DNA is TGTGCCAGCAGCTTATTTAGGACAGGGGGCTCCGGGGAGCTGTTTTTT.

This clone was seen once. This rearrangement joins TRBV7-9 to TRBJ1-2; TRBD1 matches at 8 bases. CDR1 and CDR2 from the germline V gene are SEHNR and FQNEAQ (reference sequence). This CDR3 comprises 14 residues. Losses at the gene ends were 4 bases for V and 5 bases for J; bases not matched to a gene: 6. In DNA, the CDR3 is TGTGCCAGCAGCTACGGACAGGGCCGTTATGGCTACACCTTC. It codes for CASSYGQGRYGYTF.

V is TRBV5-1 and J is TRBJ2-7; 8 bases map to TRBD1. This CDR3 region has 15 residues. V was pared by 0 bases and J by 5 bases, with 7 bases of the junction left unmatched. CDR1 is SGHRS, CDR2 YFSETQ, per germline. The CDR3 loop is CASSLVQGASNEQYF. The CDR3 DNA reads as TGCGCCAGCAGCTTGGTCCAGGGGGCGAGTAACGAGCAGTACTTC.

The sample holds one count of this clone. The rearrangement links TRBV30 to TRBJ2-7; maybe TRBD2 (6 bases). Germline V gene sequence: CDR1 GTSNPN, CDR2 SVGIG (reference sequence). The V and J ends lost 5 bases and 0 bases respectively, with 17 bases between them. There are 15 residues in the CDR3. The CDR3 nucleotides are TGTGCCTGGCACGGTATTGGCGGGGCCTCCTACGAGCAGTACTTC. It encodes CAWHGIGGASYEQYF. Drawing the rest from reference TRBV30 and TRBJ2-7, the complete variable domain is SQTIHQWPATLVQPVGSPLSLECTVEGTSNPNLYWYRQAAGRGLQLLFYSVGIGQISSEVPQNLSASRPQDRQFILSSKKLLLSDSGFYLCAWHGIGGASYEQYFGPGTRLTVT.

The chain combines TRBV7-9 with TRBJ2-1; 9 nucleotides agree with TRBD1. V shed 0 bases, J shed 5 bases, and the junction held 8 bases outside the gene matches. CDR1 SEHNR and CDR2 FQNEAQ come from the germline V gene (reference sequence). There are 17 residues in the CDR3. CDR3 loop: CASSLAIRTGVHNEQFF. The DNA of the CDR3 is TGTGCCAGCAGCTTAGCGATCCGGACAGGGGTCCACAATGAGCAGTTCTTC.

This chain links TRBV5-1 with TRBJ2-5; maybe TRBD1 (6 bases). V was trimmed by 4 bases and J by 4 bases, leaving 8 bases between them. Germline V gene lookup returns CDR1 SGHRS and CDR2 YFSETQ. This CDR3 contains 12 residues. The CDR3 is CASSRTAETQYF. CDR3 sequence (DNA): TGCGCCAGCAGCAGGACAGCAGAGACCCAGTACTTC. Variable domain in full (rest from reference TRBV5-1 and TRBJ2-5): KAGVTQTPRYLIKTRGQQVTLSCSPISGHRSVSWYQQTPGQGLQFLFEYFSETQRNKGNFPGRFSGRQFSNSRSEMNVSTLELGDSALYLCASSRTAETQYFGPGTRLLVL.

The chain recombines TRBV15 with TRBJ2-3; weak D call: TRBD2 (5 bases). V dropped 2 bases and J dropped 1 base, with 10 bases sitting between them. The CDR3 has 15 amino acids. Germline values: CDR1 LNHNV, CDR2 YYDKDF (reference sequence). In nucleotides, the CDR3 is TGTGCCACCAGCAGATCGGCCGGGGGCACAGATACGCAGTATTTT. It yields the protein CATSRSAGGTDTQYF.

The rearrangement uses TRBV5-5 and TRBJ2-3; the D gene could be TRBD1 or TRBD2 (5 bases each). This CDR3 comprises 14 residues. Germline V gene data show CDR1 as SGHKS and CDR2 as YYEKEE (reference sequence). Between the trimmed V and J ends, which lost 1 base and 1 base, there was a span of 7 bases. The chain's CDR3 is CASSLRDGTDTQYF. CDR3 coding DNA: TGTGCCAGCAGCTTGAGGGACGGCACAGATACGCAGTATTTT.

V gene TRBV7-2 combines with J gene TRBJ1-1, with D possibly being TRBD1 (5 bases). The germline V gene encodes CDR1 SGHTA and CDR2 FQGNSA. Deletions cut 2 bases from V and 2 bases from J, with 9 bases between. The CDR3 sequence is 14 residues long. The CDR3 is CASSLWGGNTEAFF. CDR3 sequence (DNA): TGTGCCAGCAGCTTATGGGGGGGAAACACTGAAGCTTTCTTT.

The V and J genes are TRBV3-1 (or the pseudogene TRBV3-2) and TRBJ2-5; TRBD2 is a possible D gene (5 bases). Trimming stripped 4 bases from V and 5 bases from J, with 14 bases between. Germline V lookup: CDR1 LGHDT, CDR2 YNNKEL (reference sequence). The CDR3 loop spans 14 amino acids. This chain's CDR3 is CASSRTTGGETQYF. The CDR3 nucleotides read TGTGCCAGCAGCCGAACGACCGGCGGGGAGACCCAGTACTTC.

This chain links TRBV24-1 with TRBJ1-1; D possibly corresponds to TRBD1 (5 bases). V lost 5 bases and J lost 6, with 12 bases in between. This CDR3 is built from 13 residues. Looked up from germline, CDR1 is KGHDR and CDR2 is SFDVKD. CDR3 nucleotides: TGTGCCACCAGTGCCTCAGGGAGCCCTGAAGCTTTCTTT. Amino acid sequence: CATSASGSPEAFF.

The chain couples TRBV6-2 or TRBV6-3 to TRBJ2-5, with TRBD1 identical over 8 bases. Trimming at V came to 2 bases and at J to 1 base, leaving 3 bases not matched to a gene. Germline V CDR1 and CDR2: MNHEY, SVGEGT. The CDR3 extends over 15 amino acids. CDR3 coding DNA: TGTGCCAGCAGTTACCTGGGACAGGCCCAAGAGACCCAGTACTTC. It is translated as CASSYLGQAQETQYF.

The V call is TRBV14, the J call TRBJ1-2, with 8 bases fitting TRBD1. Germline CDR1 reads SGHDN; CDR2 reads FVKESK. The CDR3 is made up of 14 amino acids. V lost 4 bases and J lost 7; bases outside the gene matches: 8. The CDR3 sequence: CASSLGQARGGYTF. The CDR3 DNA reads TGTGCCAGCAGCCTGGGACAGGCGAGGGGTGGCTACACCTTC.

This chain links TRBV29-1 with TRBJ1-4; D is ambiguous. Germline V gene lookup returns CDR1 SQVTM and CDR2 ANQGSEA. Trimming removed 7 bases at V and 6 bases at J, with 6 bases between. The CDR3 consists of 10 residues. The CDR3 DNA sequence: TGCAGCGCCGTTGATGAAAAACTGTTTTTT. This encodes CSAVDEKLFF. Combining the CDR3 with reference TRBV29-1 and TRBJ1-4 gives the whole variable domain SAVISQKPSRDICQRGTSLTIQCQVDSQVTMMFWYRQQPGQSLTLIATANQGSEATYESGFVIDKFPISRPNLTFSTLTVSNMSPEDSSIYLCSAVDEKLFFGSGTQLSVL.

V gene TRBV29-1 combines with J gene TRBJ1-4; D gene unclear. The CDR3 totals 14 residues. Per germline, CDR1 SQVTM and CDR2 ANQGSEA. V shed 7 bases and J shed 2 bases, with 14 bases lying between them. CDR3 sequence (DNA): TGCAGCGCTCGCGGGTTACAGACTAATGAAAAACTGTTTTTT. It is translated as CSARGLQTNEKLFF.

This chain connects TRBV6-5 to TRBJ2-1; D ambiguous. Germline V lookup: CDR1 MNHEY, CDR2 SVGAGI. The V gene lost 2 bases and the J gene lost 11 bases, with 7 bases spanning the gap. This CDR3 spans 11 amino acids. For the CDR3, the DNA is TGTGCCAGCAGTTACGGGTTAAAGCAGTTCTTC. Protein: CASSYGLKQFF.

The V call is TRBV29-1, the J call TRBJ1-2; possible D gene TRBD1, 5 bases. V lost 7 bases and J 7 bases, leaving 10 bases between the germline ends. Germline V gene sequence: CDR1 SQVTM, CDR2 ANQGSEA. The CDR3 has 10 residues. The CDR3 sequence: CSASGGGYTF. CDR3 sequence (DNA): TGCAGCGCTTCTGGGGGTGGCTACACCTTC.